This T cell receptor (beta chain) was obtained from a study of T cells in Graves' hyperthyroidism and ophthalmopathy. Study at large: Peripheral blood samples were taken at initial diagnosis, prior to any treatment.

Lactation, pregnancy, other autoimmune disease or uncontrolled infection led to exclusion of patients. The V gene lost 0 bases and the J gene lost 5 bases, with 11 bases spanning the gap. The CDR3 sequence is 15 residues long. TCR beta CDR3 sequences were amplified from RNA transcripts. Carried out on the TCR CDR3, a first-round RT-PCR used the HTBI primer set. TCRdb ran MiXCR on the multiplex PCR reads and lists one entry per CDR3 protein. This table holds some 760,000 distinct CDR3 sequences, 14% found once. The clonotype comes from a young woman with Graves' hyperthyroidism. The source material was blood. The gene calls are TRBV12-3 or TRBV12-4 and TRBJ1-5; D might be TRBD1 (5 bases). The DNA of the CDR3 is TGTGCCAGCAGTTTAGCCCAGGGTGTGTATCAGCCCCAGCATTTT. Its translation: CASSLAQGVYQPQHF.